This T cell receptor beta chain originates from a study of T cells after yellow fever vaccination. This clonotype was seen only a few times. No antigen is known for it. Study findings and constraints: Re-detected after boosting: most primary clones, 96% of CD4 and 88% of CD8.

TCRdb reprocessed the 5' RACE reads via MiXCR and lists one record per CDR3 protein. The sample consists of 250,000 to 300,000 distinct CDR3 sequences, around 10% of them appearing once. This CDR3 spans 15 amino acids. Germline V gene sequence: CDR1 LGHNA, CDR2 YSLEER. V shed 0 bases and J 5 bases; nucleotides not matched to a gene: 6. The rearrangement links TRBV4-3 to TRBJ2-5; TRBD2 matches 7 bases. The sample in question was CD4+ T cells sorted from PBMCs, obtained 5 days after the yellow fever booster vaccination. The sequence was collected from a man aged 18 to 35 who received the YFV17D yellow fever vaccine. In DNA, the CDR3 is TGCGCCAGCAGCCAAGAGGTAACAGCGGGGGAGACCCAGTACTTC. Amino acid sequence: CASSQEVTAGETQYF.